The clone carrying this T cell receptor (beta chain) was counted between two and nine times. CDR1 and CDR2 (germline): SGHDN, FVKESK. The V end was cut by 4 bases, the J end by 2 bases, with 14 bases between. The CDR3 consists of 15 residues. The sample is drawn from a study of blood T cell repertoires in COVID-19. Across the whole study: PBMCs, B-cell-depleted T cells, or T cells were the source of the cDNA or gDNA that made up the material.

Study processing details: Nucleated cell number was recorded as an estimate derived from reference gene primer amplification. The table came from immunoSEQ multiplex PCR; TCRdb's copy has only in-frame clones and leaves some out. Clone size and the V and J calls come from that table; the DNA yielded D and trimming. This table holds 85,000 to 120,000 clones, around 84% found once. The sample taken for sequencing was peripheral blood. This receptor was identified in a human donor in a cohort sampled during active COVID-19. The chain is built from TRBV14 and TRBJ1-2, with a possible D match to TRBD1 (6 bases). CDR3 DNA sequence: TGTGCCAGCAGCCTCACGCAGGGGTGGAACTATGGCTACACCTTC. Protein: CASSLTQGWNYGYTF.